The 29 T cell receptor beta chains below all came from one sample that was sequenced in a study of cytomegalovirus exposure and HLA in healthy donors. Primers: 60 Vbeta forward and 13 Jbeta reverse. Assay used: immunoSEQ multiplex PCR; TCRdb lists only in-frame clones, some missing. The profile shows about 200,000 clones, about 70% of them singletons. Sample: PBMCs. These receptors all come from a woman aged 25 to 39 in good health and CMV-seronegative.

A few counts support this clone. CDR3 nucleotide sequence: TGCAGCGTTGATTACAGCGGGATAGCAGATACGCAGTATTTT. It yields the protein CSVDYSGIADTQYF. The chain links TRBV29-1 to TRBJ2-3, with TRBD2 matching 7 bases. The CDR3 consists of 14 residues. The junction had 7 bases not matched to a gene; V was cut back by 3 bases and J by 4 bases. CDR1 is SQVTM and CDR2 is ANQGSEA in the germline V gene.

V is TRBV7-9 and J is TRBJ1-5; D ambiguous. Trimming shortened V by 5 bases and J by 7 bases, and 15 bases separated the two germline ends. Germline values: CDR1 SEHNR, CDR2 FQNEAQ (reference sequence). The CDR3 covers 14 residues. CDR3 residues: CASSNGSTDQPQHF. CDR3 sequence (DNA): TGTGCCAGCAGCAACGGGAGTACGGACCAGCCCCAGCATTTT. Full variable domain (outside the CDR3, taken from reference TRBV7-9 and TRBJ1-5): DTGVSQNPRHKITKRGQNVTFRCDPISEHNRLYWYRQTLGQGPEFLTYFQNEAQLEKSRLLSDRFSAERPKGSFSTLEIQRTEQGDSAMYLCASSNGSTDQPQHFGDGTRLSIL.

This sequence joins TRBV15 and TRBJ1-5, with 9 bases aligning to TRBD1. The germline V gene encodes CDR1 LNHNV and CDR2 YYDKDF (reference sequence). CDR3 size: 17 residues. Trimming cost V 2 bases and J 3 bases; bases outside gene matches: 8. CDR3 protein: CATSRSRDRVPNQPQHF. DNA for the CDR3: TGTGCCACCAGCAGATCCCGGGACAGGGTCCCCAATCAGCCCCAGCATTTT. The variable domain in full, completed from reference TRBV15 and TRBJ1-5, reads DAMVIQNPRYQVTQFGKPVTLSCSQTLNHNVMYWYQQKSSQAPKLLFHYYDKDFNNEADTPDNFQSRRPNTSFCFLDIRSPGLGDTAMYLCATSRSRDRVPNQPQHFGDGTRLSIL.

This chain's CDR3 is CASTDRVSYNEQFF. As DNA, the CDR3 is TGTGCCAGTACCGACAGAGTCTCCTACAATGAGCAGTTCTTC. V gene TRBV19 combines with J gene TRBJ2-1, with D possibly being TRBD1 (5 bases). The CDR3 sequence is 14 residues long. Germline CDR1 LNHDA, CDR2 SQIVND (reference sequence). V was trimmed by 7 bases and J by 0 bases, leaving 10 bases between them.

This chain joins TRBV5-8 and TRBJ2-7, with a weak D call TRBD2 (5 bases). V was trimmed by 4 bases and J by 0 bases, leaving 14 bases between them. The CDR3 has 15 residues. Germline loops: CDR1 SGHTS, CDR2 YDEGEE. The CDR3 here is CASSAGLARSYEQYF. The DNA of the CDR3 is TGTGCCAGCAGCGCGGGCCTCGCGCGCTCCTACGAGCAGTACTTC.

V is TRBV4-1 and J is TRBJ2-7, with a tentative D call TRBD1 (6 bases). From germline, CDR1 is MGHRA and CDR2 YSYEKL. The V end lost 2 bases, the J end lost 3 bases, and 11 bases lay between the germline ends. The CDR3 consists of 14 residues. This CDR3 is CASSQPGHYYEQYF. In DNA form, the CDR3 reads TGCGCCAGCAGCCAACCGGGACATTACTACGAGCAGTACTTC.

The chain employs TRBV10-3 and TRBJ1-2; a weak D match, TRBD1 (6 bases). The CDR3 loop spans 14 amino acids. Trimming took 4 bases from V and 4 from J, leaving 13 bases between them. Germline lookup yields CDR1 ENHRY and CDR2 SYGVKD. The CDR3 sequence is CAISVDRDTYGYTF. CDR3 DNA sequence: TGTGCCATCAGTGTGGATCGGGACACCTATGGCTACACCTTC.

The rearrangement uses TRBV7-9 and TRBJ2-7; TRBD2 aligns across 12 bases. Germline CDR1 and CDR2: SEHNR and FQNEAQ (reference sequence). This CDR3 has 15 amino acids. V lost 4 bases and J lost 9; bases outside the gene matches: 10. The CDR3 is CASSSTSGSLNGQYF. CDR3 coding DNA: TGTGCCAGCAGCTCGACTAGCGGGAGTCTCAACGGGCAGTACTTC.

The J gene is TRBJ2-2, the V gene TRBV5-4, with 7 positions matching TRBD2. V lost 4 bases, J lost 6 bases, and 9 bases stayed unmatched. The CDR3 totals 15 residues. The germline gives CDR1 SGHNT, CDR2 YYREEE (reference sequence). The CDR3 here is CASSLGLVRAGELFF. The CDR3 coding sequence is TGTGCCAGCAGCCTAGGACTAGTGAGGGCCGGGGAGCTGTTTTTT.

This chain links TRBV6-1 with TRBJ1-1; 9 nucleotides align to TRBD1. The CDR3 runs to 11 residues. Germline assignment: CDR1 MNHNS and CDR2 SASEGT. V lost 5 bases, J lost 11 bases, and 3 bases stayed unmatched. CDR3 bases: TGTGCCAGCAGTCGGACAGGGGCGGCTTTCTTT. Amino acid sequence: CASSRTGAAFF.

The chain is built from TRBV2 and TRBJ2-7; TRBD2 is a possible D gene (5 bases). The CDR3 totals 13 residues. The germline gives CDR1 SNHLY, CDR2 FYNNEI. The CDR3 region is CQSRYGLSYEQYF. For the CDR3, the DNA is TGTCAGTCGCGCTACGGACTCTCCTACGAGCAGTACTTC. Combining the CDR3 with reference TRBV2 and TRBJ2-7 gives the whole variable domain EPEVTQTPSHQVTQMGQEVILRCVPISNHLYFYWYRQILGQKVEFLVSFYNNEISEKSEIFDDQFSVERPDGSNFTLKIRSTKLEDSAMYFCQSRYGLSYEQYFGPGTRLTVT.

The chain couples TRBV29-1 to TRBJ1-5; D unresolved. The CDR3 is 13 residues long. Trimming removed 5 bases at V and 5 bases at J, with 13 bases between. The germline CDR1 and CDR2 sequences are SQVTM and ANQGSEA. The CDR3 DNA is TGCAGCGTTTTACCAGATCCCGATCAGCCCCAGCATTTT. Protein product: CSVLPDPDQPQHF.

The V call is TRBV5-1, the J call TRBJ2-3; possible D gene TRBD1, 6 bases. The CDR3 extends over 14 amino acids. Trimming took off 0 bases at V and 2 bases at J, with 7 bases between the two ends. The germline CDR1 and CDR2 sequences are SGHRS and YFSETQ. This CDR3 is CASSLGDTTDTQYF. DNA of the CDR3: TGCGCCAGCAGCTTGGGGGACACCACAGATACGCAGTATTTT.

The chain has TRBV11-2 and TRBJ1-1; 7 bases map to TRBD1. The V gene's germline CDR1 is SGHAT and CDR2 FQNNGV. V gave up 6 bases and J gave up 0 bases; unmatched junction bases: 13. The CDR3 contains 17 residues. CDR3 amino acids: CASRQGPRGTVNTEAFF. The CDR3 DNA sequence: TGTGCCAGCAGACAGGGGCCAAGGGGGACGGTGAACACTGAAGCTTTCTTT.

This clone was seen more than once but under ten times. V and J are TRBV7-6 and TRBJ1-5; maybe TRBD1 (5 bases). The CDR3 sequence is 15 residues long. Trimming took 1 base from V and 3 from J, leaving 10 bases between them. Germline V gene data show CDR1 as SGHVS and CDR2 as FNYEAQ. The CDR3 nucleotides are TGTGCCAGCAGCTTAGAGAGGGGACTCAATCAGCCCCAGCATTTT. Its protein is CASSLERGLNQPQHF.

CDR3 coding DNA: TGTGCCAGCAGCCCTAGCTGGCTGCCCGTGGACGAGCAGTACTTC. Its protein product is CASSPSWLPVDEQYF. The gene calls are TRBV7-9 and TRBJ2-7, with D maybe TRBD2 (5 bases). The CDR3 spans 15 residues. CDR1 and CDR2 from the germline V gene are SEHNR and FQNEAQ (reference sequence). V lost 5 bases, J lost 5 bases, and 19 bases lay in between.

The chain uses TRBV7-8 and TRBJ2-7, with D possibly TRBD1 on 5 matching bases. V gave up 1 base and J gave up 2 bases, with 6 bases separating them. The CDR3 is 13 amino acids. Per the germline V gene, CDR1 is SGHVS and CDR2 is FQNEAQ. CDR3 loop: CASSLGGPYEQYF. CDR3 DNA sequence: TGTGCCAGCAGCTTAGGGGGCCCCTACGAGCAGTACTTC. The variable domain in full, with the rest retrieved from reference TRBV7-8 and TRBJ2-7, is GAGVSQSPRYKVAKRGQDVALRCDPISGHVSLFWYQQALGQGPEFLTYFQNEAQLDKSGLPSDRFFAERPEGSVSTLKIQRTQQEDSAVYLCASSLGGPYEQYFGPGTRLTVT.

V is TRBV10-3 and J is TRBJ2-5; possibly TRBD2 for D (6 bases). The V gene's germline CDR1 is ENHRY and CDR2 SYGVKD. The CDR3 runs 13 residues. Trimming took 6 bases from V and 2 from J, leaving 10 bases between them. The CDR3 nucleotides are TGTGCCATCAGAGTGGCGGGACAAGAGACCCAGTACTTC. Its protein is CAIRVAGQETQYF.

This clone has a handful of counts. This CDR3 reads CASSYSSGRVQFF. The CDR3 DNA reads TGTGCCAGCAGTTACTCGTCGGGGAGGGTGCAGTTCTTC. The chain combines TRBV6-5 with TRBJ2-1, with 7 bases fitting TRBD2. With V trimmed by 0 bases and J by 12 bases, 5 bases remained unmatched. Germline values: CDR1 MNHEY, CDR2 SVGAGI. The CDR3 consists of 13 residues.

This clone was recorded a few times. The CDR3 here is CASSISVSSYNEQFF. CDR3 bases: TGTGCCAGCAGCATCAGCGTCAGCTCCTACAATGAGCAGTTCTTC. The chain links TRBV7-2 to TRBJ2-1; D unclear. CDR1 is SGHTA, CDR2 FQGNSA, per germline. V lost 5 bases and J 0 bases, leaving 11 bases between the germline ends. The CDR3 runs to 15 residues.

The chain is built from TRBV21-1 and TRBJ2-7; TRBD2, the table's D call, lacks a check against the DNA. TRBV21-1 is marked as a pseudogene. There are 13 residues in the CDR3. The CDR3 loop reads CAWRASGAYEQYF. The DNA for the CDR3 is TGTGCCTGGAGGGCTAGCGGGGCCTACGAGCAGTACTTC.

In DNA form, the CDR3 reads TGTGCCAGCAGCCTAGGGACTAGCGGGAGGCCCTTCTACAATGAGCAGTTCTTC. This encodes CASSLGTSGRPFYNEQFF. The rearrangement joins TRBV7-2 to TRBJ2-1; TRBD2 agrees at 15 bases. With 5 bases clipped from V and 3 bases from J, the junction kept 8 bases outside the gene matches. CDR3 length equals 18 residues. Germline V gene sequence: CDR1 SGHTA, CDR2 FQGNSA.

The gene calls are TRBV6-1 and TRBJ2-5, with a tentative D call TRBD1 (6 bases). CDR3 length equals 14 residues. Germline CDR1 and CDR2: MNHNS and SASEGT. The germline V and J ends were trimmed by 6 bases and 2 bases, with 13 bases remaining between them. As DNA, the CDR3 is TGTGCCAGCAGCCGCCAGGGGATTCAAGAGACCCAGTACTTC. Its protein is CASSRQGIQETQYF.

This clone was seen once. This chain links TRBV4-2 with TRBJ1-5, with D possibly TRBD1 on 5 matching bases. There are 16 residues in the CDR3. The germline CDR1 and CDR2 sequences are LGHNA and YNFKEQ. Trimming removed 0 bases from V and 0 bases from J, with 9 bases in between. CDR3 sequence: CASSQDDSSSNQPQHF. The CDR3 DNA reads TGTGCCAGCAGCCAAGATGACAGTTCTAGCAATCAGCCCCAGCATTTT.

The chain employs TRBV19 and TRBJ2-7; 12 bases align to TRBD2. The CDR3 loop spans 14 amino acids. Trimming took 5 bases from V and 3 from J; bases not matched to a gene: 2. The germline CDR1 and CDR2 sequences are LNHDA and SQIVND (reference sequence). CDR3 nucleotides: TGTGCCAGTAGTCTAGCGGGAGGGGTCTACGAGCAGTACTTC. It codes for CASSLAGGVYEQYF.

The rearrangement uses TRBV11-3 and TRBJ2-1; 7 bases line up with TRBD1. The CDR3 has 16 amino acids. CDR1 and CDR2 from the germline V gene are SGHNT and YENEEA. V trimming: 0 bases; J trimming: 6 bases; junction bases outside the gene matches: 8. CDR3 DNA sequence: TGTGCCAGCAGCTTAGATGGTCAGGGGGTGTTCAATGAGCAGTTCTTC. Its translation: CASSLDGQGVFNEQFF.

This clone showed up just once. The rearrangement uses TRBV5-4 and TRBJ2-6; tentative D call: TRBD1 (6 bases). The germline V gene has CDR1 SGHNT and CDR2 YYREEE (reference sequence). This CDR3 comprises 15 residues. Trimming took off 7 bases at V and 2 bases at J, with 13 bases between the two ends. This chain's CDR3 is CASSEQGTGANVLTF. The CDR3 DNA follows: TGTGCCAGCTCCGAGCAGGGGACTGGGGCCAACGTCCTGACTTTC.

The gene calls are TRBV18 and TRBJ2-3; 8 bases are a match to TRBD1. The V segment lost 3 bases and the J segment 3 bases; nucleotides outside the gene matches: 5. The CDR3 totals 15 residues. Germline CDR1 KGHSH, CDR2 LQKENI. The CDR3 reads CASSPRTGRTDTQYF. DNA for the CDR3: TGTGCCAGCTCACCTAGGACAGGGCGGACAGATACGCAGTATTTT.

This rearrangement joins TRBV4-1 to TRBJ1-4, with 7 bases fitting TRBD1. The ends lost 3 bases at V and 1 base at J; junction bases unmatched: 5. This CDR3 contains 16 residues. CDR1 is MGHRA and CDR2 is YSYEKL in the germline V gene. The CDR3 protein is CASSHARQGTNEKLFF. Written as DNA, the CDR3 is TGCGCCAGCAGCCACGCAAGACAGGGAACTAATGAAAAACTGTTTTTT.